This T cell receptor beta chain derives from a study of T cell repertoires in cytomegalovirus infection. The overall study: HLA-B-restricted CMV epitopes that are well studied were used alongside recently identified HLA-C-restricted ones. In public TCR beta signatures, there were indications of both CMV infection and matching HLA type.

This clonotype has a handful of counts. The antigen remains unidentified. The study's findings and limits: Identification of carriers of CMV plus the relevant HLA was performed using cumulative public TCR beta family frequency. Clonotype analysis showed dominance of the ex vivo response by HLA-C-restricted CMV-specific TCR beta clonotypes.

This CDR3 region has 15 residues. CDR1 LGHNA and CDR2 YSLEER come from the germline V gene. With 0 bases clipped from V and 5 bases from J, the junction kept 6 bases outside the gene matches. TCRdb re-analysed the reads in MiXCR, keeping a single row per CDR3 protein. The table includes fewer than 950,000 distinct CDR3 sequences, around a third detected once. Sample: cultured CD8+ T cells from PBMCs, taken from culture after CMV antigen stimulation. The chain combines TRBV4-3 with TRBJ1-1; 7 positions match TRBD1. This TCR came from a human donor in good health (CMV status not recorded). Some clones in this sample may be carry-over from other donors' samples. The CDR3 coding sequence is TGCGCCAGCAGCCAAGAAGAGGAGGGGGCGACTGAAGCTTTCTTT. Encoded protein: CASSQEEEGATEAFF.